The next 32 T cell receptor beta chains were all read from a single sample in a study of blood T cell repertoires in COVID-19. Data came from immunoSEQ multiplex PCR; TCRdb stores just in-frame clones and leaves some out. The sample holds around 310,000 clones, roughly 90% seen once. The sample was PBMCs or T cells enriched from blood (not recorded which). These receptors all stem from a woman in her 30s who had recovered from COVID-19.

The rearrangement uses TRBV16 and TRBJ1-1, with D perhaps matching TRBD1 (5 bases). V was cut by 5 bases and J by 1 base, with 11 bases left in between. Germline V gene data show CDR1 as KGHSY and CDR2 as FQNENV. The CDR3 runs 14 residues. CDR3 amino acids: CASSGGGANTEAFF. The CDR3, as DNA: TGTGCCAGCAGCGGTGGAGGGGCGAACACTGAAGCTTTCTTT.

In this sample, this clone turned up once. The V and J genes are TRBV7-3 and TRBJ2-5; possibly TRBD1 for D (6 bases). V gave up 5 bases and J gave up 5 bases, with 18 bases separating them. CDR3 size: 15 residues. Germline loops: CDR1 SGHTA, CDR2 FQGTGA. The CDR3 is CASSPAGVGGETQYF. In nucleotides, the CDR3 is TGTGCCAGCAGCCCCGCAGGGGTCGGTGGGGAGACCCAGTACTTC. Supplemented by reference TRBV7-3 and TRBJ2-5, the full variable domain reads GAGVSQTPSNKVTEKGKYVELRCDPISGHTALYWYRQSLGQGPEFLIYFQGTGAADDSGLPNDRFFAVRPEGSVSTLKIQRTERGDSAVYLCASSPAGVGGETQYFGPGTRLLVL.

The chain employs TRBV9 and TRBJ2-2, with D possibly TRBD2 on 5 matching bases. Trimming took 4 bases from V and 10 from J, leaving 20 bases between them. Germline assignment: CDR1 SGDLS and CDR2 YYNGEE. This CDR3 spans 15 amino acids. The CDR3 DNA follows: TGTGCCAGCAGCAGGACGCACTCAGGAGGTTCGGAGCTGTTTTTT. It is translated as CASSRTHSGGSELFF.

This chain connects TRBV10-2 to TRBJ2-5, with D possibly matching TRBD2 (6 bases). CDR3 size: 14 residues. Per germline, CDR1 WSHSY and CDR2 SAAADI. V was trimmed by 9 bases and J by 5 bases, leaving 19 bases between them. CDR3 sequence (DNA): TGCGCCAGTACCGGGACTTCTCGGAGGGAGACCCAGTACTTC. It specifies CASTGTSRRETQYF.

V and J are TRBV5-1 and TRBJ1-2; D may be TRBD1 (5 bases). V lost 4 bases and J lost 8, with 18 bases in between. Germline-derived CDR1 and CDR2 are SGHRS and YFSETQ. CDR3 length: 14 residues. DNA for the CDR3: TGCGCCAGCAGCGTATACCGGGGGTCCGAGGGCTACACCTTC. Its protein product is CASSVYRGSEGYTF.

This clone was seen once. The chain links TRBV19 to TRBJ2-7; D perhaps matches TRBD2 (6 bases). Trimming took 3 bases from V and 4 from J, leaving 13 bases between them. In germline, CDR1 is LNHDA, CDR2 SQIVND (reference sequence). The CDR3 extends over 14 amino acids. CDR3 in DNA: TGTGCCAGTAGTATCTACTCGGGACTTTACGAGCAGTACTTC. Its translation: CASSIYSGLYEQYF.

The rearrangement uses TRBV5-1 and TRBJ1-1; TRBD1 is a possible D gene (6 bases). V lost 5 bases to trimming and J lost 3 bases, with 14 bases between them. The CDR3 length is 14 residues. CDR1 is SGHRS and CDR2 is YFSETQ in the germline V gene. The CDR3 DNA is TGCGCCAGCAGAATTAATTACAGGGACACTGAAGCTTTCTTT. Its protein product is CASRINYRDTEAFF.

The chain employs TRBV29-1 and TRBJ1-2; 9 bases map to TRBD1. The CDR3 loop spans 14 amino acids. J lost 8 bases, V lost 4 bases, and 11 bases had no gene match. Per germline, CDR1 SQVTM and CDR2 ANQGSEA. CDR3: CSVVTDRGSYGYTF. The CDR3 region has the DNA TGCAGCGTTGTAACGGACAGGGGATCCTACGGCTACACCTTC.

V usage is TRBV19 and J usage is TRBJ1-1; D perhaps matches TRBD1 (6 bases). With 5 bases removed from V and 7 bases from J, the gap between germline ends came to 20 bases. The CDR3 spans 15 residues. Germline CDR1 LNHDA, CDR2 SQIVND (reference sequence). CDR3 protein: CASSYRSARQDEAFF. The DNA for the CDR3 is TGTGCCAGTAGTTATAGGTCGGCTCGACAGGATGAAGCTTTCTTT.

This chain links TRBV10-1 with TRBJ2-1; D tentatively fits TRBD1 or TRBD2 (5 bases each). The CDR3 has 12 amino acids. CDR1 WNHNN and CDR2 SYGVQD come from the germline V gene (reference sequence). Trimming left V 9 bases short and J 6 bases short, with 12 bases between. This chain's CDR3 is CARRERGNEQFF. CDR3 in DNA: TGCGCCAGACGTGAGAGGGGCAATGAGCAGTTCTTC.

The gene calls are TRBV5-4 and TRBJ2-7; 7 bases match TRBD1. Germline V gene lookup returns CDR1 SGHNT and CDR2 YYREEE (reference sequence). V lost 4 bases and J lost 1; bases outside the gene matches: 5. The CDR3 length is 14 residues. Here the CDR3 reads CASSMDRLSYEQYF. The CDR3 DNA sequence: TGTGCCAGCAGCATGGACAGGCTATCCTACGAGCAGTACTTC. Using reference TRBV5-4 and TRBJ2-7 for the parts outside the CDR3, the full variable domain is ETGVTQSPTHLIKTRGQQVTLRCSSQSGHNTVSWYQQALGQGPQFIFQYYREEENGRGNFPPRFSGLQFPNYSSELNVNALELDDSALYLCASSMDRLSYEQYFGPGTRLTVT.

The J gene is TRBJ2-7, the V gene TRBV7-2; 7 bases are a match to TRBD2. After removal of 1 base from V and 1 base from J, the junction contained 4 bases not matched to a gene. There are 15 residues in the CDR3. Germline lookup yields CDR1 SGHTA and CDR2 FQGNSA. The CDR3 coding sequence is TGTGCCAGCAGCTTAGGCCTAGCGGCTTCCTACGAGCAGTACTTC. Its protein product is CASSLGLAASYEQYF.

The chain employs TRBV6-5 and TRBJ2-3, with 9 bases aligning to TRBD1. J lost 4 bases, V lost 6 bases, and 8 bases had no gene match. The CDR3 is made up of 15 amino acids. Per the germline V gene, CDR1 is MNHEY and CDR2 is SVGAGI. CDR3 amino acids: CASRRDRVSADTQYF. The CDR3 DNA reads TGTGCCAGCAGGCGGGACAGGGTCTCGGCAGATACGCAGTATTTT.

This chain uses TRBV11-2 with TRBJ1-2; 9 bases match TRBD1. The V and J ends lost 5 bases and 3 bases, in that order; junction bases with no gene match: 7. Germline values: CDR1 SGHAT, CDR2 FQNNGV. The CDR3 runs 15 residues. CDR3 DNA sequence: TGTGCCAGCAGCCCCGGGACAGGGTATCACTATGGCTACACCTTC. It translates to CASSPGTGYHYGYTF.

J is TRBJ2-5 and V is TRBV6-2 or TRBV6-3, with 10 bases matching TRBD2. CDR1 and CDR2 (germline): MNHEY, SVGEGT. The CDR3 length is 16 residues. V trimming: 5 bases; J trimming: 7 bases; junction bases outside the gene matches: 13. The CDR3 sequence is CASSRPSGRDQATQYF. Written as DNA, the CDR3 is TGTGCCAGCAGTAGGCCTAGCGGGAGAGATCAGGCGACCCAGTACTTC.

The rearrangement uses TRBV7-9 and TRBJ1-5, with D possibly TRBD1 on 5 matching bases. Germline V gene sequence: CDR1 SEHNR, CDR2 FQNEAQ (reference sequence). The CDR3 spans 15 residues. The V end was cut by 5 bases, the J end by 0 bases, with 11 bases between. CDR3 nucleotide sequence: TGTGCCAGCAGCGCGGCAGGGTATAGCAATCAGCCCCAGCATTTT. Encoded protein: CASSAAGYSNQPQHF.

This sequence joins TRBV11-1 and TRBJ1-6; 7 bases align to TRBD1. CDR1 and CDR2 from the germline V gene are SGHAT and FQDESV (reference sequence). The CDR3 length is 15 residues. The V gene end was trimmed by 2 bases and the J gene end by 9 bases; junction bases not matched to a gene: 7. CDR3 nucleotide sequence: TGTGCCAGCAGCTTAATATCAGGGGGGAGTTCACCCCTCCACTTT. Amino acids: CASSLISGGSSPLHF. Complete variable domain (other parts from reference TRBV11-1 and TRBJ1-6): EAEVAQSPRYKITEKSQAVAFWCDPISGHATLYWYRQILGQGPELLVQFQDESVVDDSQLPKDRFSAERLKGVDSTLKIQPAELGDSAMYLCASSLISGGSSPLHFGNGTRLTVT.

The V gene is TRBV6-5, the J gene TRBJ1-4, with D maybe TRBD1 (5 bases). This CDR3 spans 15 amino acids. V lost 9 bases to trimming and J lost 6 bases, with 20 bases between them. Germline V CDR1 and CDR2: MNHEY, SVGAGI. CDR3 DNA sequence: TGTGCCAGTTCGTACCGACAGTCCCTACATGAAAAACTGTTTTTT. This encodes CASSYRQSLHEKLFF.

The rearrangement joins TRBV5-1 to TRBJ2-4; 10 bases are shared with TRBD2. Germline V gene sequence: CDR1 SGHRS, CDR2 YFSETQ. The V gene end was trimmed by 7 bases and the J gene end by 5 bases; junction bases not matched to a gene: 6. The CDR3 totals 14 residues. The CDR3 loop reads CASGAGGRENIQYF. As DNA, the CDR3 is TGCGCCAGCGGAGCGGGAGGGCGGGAAAACATTCAGTACTTC.

In DNA form, the CDR3 reads TGTGCCAGTAGTATAGATAGAAGGCCGAGGGTACGGGGGGAGCTGTTTTTT. Protein: CASSIDRRPRVRGELFF. The chain combines TRBV19 with TRBJ2-2; the D gene is possibly TRBD2 (5 bases). The V and J ends lost 0 bases and 8 bases respectively, with 19 bases between them. CDR3 length: 17 amino acids. The germline gives CDR1 LNHDA, CDR2 SQIVND (reference sequence).

The CDR3 reads CASSEMYGDTESTDTQYF. The CDR3 DNA reads TGTGCCAGCAGTGAAATGTACGGGGACACGGAGAGCACAGATACGCAGTATTTT. The chain employs TRBV25-1 and TRBJ2-3; D may be TRBD1 (6 bases). With 2 bases removed from V and 0 bases from J, the gap between germline ends came to 18 bases. Germline V gene sequence: CDR1 MGHDK, CDR2 SYGVNS. This CDR3 comprises 18 residues.

The chain uses TRBV19 and TRBJ1-1; the D is unclear. Germline CDR1 and CDR2: LNHDA and SQIVND (reference sequence). The CDR3 loop spans 14 amino acids. Trimming took off 5 bases at V and 4 bases at J, with 14 bases between the two ends. The CDR3 coding sequence is TGTGCCAGTAGTCTAGGGTACACCTCCACTGAAGCTTTCTTT. The encoded protein is CASSLGYTSTEAFF.

This clone has only one observation. The chain carries TRBV7-9 and TRBJ1-3; D ambiguous. V lost 6 bases to trimming and J lost 10 bases, with 16 bases between them. The CDR3 loop spans 13 amino acids. CDR1 and CDR2 (germline): SEHNR, FQNEAQ (reference sequence). CDR3 amino acids: CASSPPRAGTIYF. CDR3 bases: TGTGCCAGCAGTCCCCCCCGCGCGGGGACCATATATTTT.

V usage is TRBV7-6 and J usage is TRBJ2-1; 10 bases are shared with TRBD2. The junction had 10 bases not matched to a gene; V was cut back by 5 bases and J by 3 bases. This CDR3 has 17 amino acids. Germline CDR1 reads SGHVS; CDR2 reads FNYEAQ. CDR3 residues: CASSATFPSGGYNEQFF. The CDR3 DNA sequence: TGTGCCAGCAGCGCGACCTTTCCTAGCGGGGGCTACAATGAGCAGTTCTTC.

The V and J genes are TRBV28 and TRBJ1-1, with 7 nucleotides matching TRBD1. CDR1 is MDHEN and CDR2 is SYDVKM in the germline V gene. Germline trimming cut 3 bases from V and 4 bases from J; bases unmatched to any gene: 8. This CDR3 is 15 amino acids long. This CDR3 reads CASSFYGQAGTEAFF. The CDR3 DNA is TGTGCCAGCAGTTTCTACGGACAGGCAGGCACTGAAGCTTTCTTT.

The rearrangement links TRBV3-1 (or the pseudogene TRBV3-2) to TRBJ1-1; 7 positions match TRBD1. The trim removed 3 bases at V and 8 bases at J, leaving 6 bases unmatched. The length of the CDR3 is 13 residues. In germline, CDR1 is LGHDT, CDR2 YNNKEL (reference sequence). The CDR3 DNA reads TGTGCCAGCAGCCACCTAGACAGGGAGGAAGCTTTCTTT. This sequence encodes CASSHLDREEAFF.

This clone came up a few times. J is TRBJ1-6 and V is TRBV5-4; D call uncertain. In germline, CDR1 is SGHNT, CDR2 YYREEE (reference sequence). V was clipped by 4 bases and J by 0 bases, with 5 bases between them. The CDR3 totals 14 residues. CDR3 protein: CASSMSSYNSPLHF. The CDR3 DNA reads as TGTGCCAGCAGCATGAGCTCCTATAATTCACCCCTCCACTTT.

V usage is TRBV18 and J usage is TRBJ2-2, with D uncertain. This CDR3 is built from 12 residues. V dropped 3 bases and J dropped 7 bases, with 6 bases sitting between them. Germline lookup yields CDR1 KGHSH and CDR2 LQKENI. The CDR3, as DNA: TGTGCCAGCTCACCGTCGTACGGGGAGCTGTTTTTT. Amino acids: CASSPSYGELFF. Looking up the rest from reference TRBV18 and TRBJ2-2 gives the full variable domain: NAGVMQNPRHLVRRRGQEARLRCSPMKGHSHVYWYRQLPEEGLKFMVYLQKENIIDESGMPKERFSAEFPKEGPSILRIQQVVRGDSAAYFCASSPSYGELFFGEGSRLTVL.

V usage is TRBV9 and J usage is TRBJ2-1; possible D gene TRBD1, 6 bases. Germline values: CDR1 SGDLS, CDR2 YYNGEE. The CDR3 is made up of 11 amino acids. Trimming stripped 4 bases from V and 10 bases from J, with 9 bases between. CDR3 coding DNA: TGTGCCAGCAGCACAACAGGGGAGCAGTTCTTC. Protein product: CASSTTGEQFF.

The chain links TRBV27 to TRBJ1-4; 7 bases match TRBD1. Germline-derived CDR1 and CDR2 are MNHEY and SMNVEV (reference sequence). V lost 5 bases to trimming and J lost 7 bases; unmatched junction nucleotides: 4. This CDR3 is 13 amino acids long. CDR3 DNA: TGTGCCAGCAGTCTCGACAGGGCTGAAAAACTGTTTTTT. Its protein product is CASSLDRAEKLFF.

This rearrangement joins TRBV5-6 to TRBJ2-7; 10 bases map to TRBD2. CDR3 size: 15 residues. Germline trimming cut 0 bases from V and 4 bases from J; bases unmatched to any gene: 4. Germline values: CDR1 SGHDT, CDR2 YYEEEE. Here the CDR3 reads CASSLVLAGGYEQYF. The DNA for the CDR3 is TGTGCCAGCAGCTTGGTGTTAGCGGGAGGTTACGAGCAGTACTTC. Supplemented by reference TRBV5-6 and TRBJ2-7, the full variable domain reads DAGVTQSPTHLIKTRGQQVTLRCSPKSGHDTVSWYQQALGQGPQFIFQYYEEEERQRGNFPDRFSGHQFPNYSSELNVNALLLGDSALYLCASSLVLAGGYEQYFGPGTRLTVT.

The chain couples TRBV7-2 to TRBJ2-7; 8 bases agree with TRBD2. Germline-derived CDR1 and CDR2 are SGHTA and FQGNSA. Losses at the gene ends were 1 base for V and 3 bases for J; bases not matched to a gene: 5. The CDR3 is made up of 15 amino acids. The CDR3 nucleotides read TGTGCCAGCAGCTTAGACGGGACTAGTCTCTACGAGCAGTACTTC. Its protein is CASSLDGTSLYEQYF.